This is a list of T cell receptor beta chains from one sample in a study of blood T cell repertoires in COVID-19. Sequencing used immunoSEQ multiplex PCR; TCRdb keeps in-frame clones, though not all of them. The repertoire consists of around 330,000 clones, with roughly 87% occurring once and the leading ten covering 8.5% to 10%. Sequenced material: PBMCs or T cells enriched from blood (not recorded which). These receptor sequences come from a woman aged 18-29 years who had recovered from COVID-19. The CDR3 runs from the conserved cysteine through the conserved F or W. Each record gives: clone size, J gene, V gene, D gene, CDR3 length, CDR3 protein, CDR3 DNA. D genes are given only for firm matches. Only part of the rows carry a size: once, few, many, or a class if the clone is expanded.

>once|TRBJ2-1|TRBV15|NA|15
CATSRDPGAYNEQFF
TGTGCCACCAGCAGAGATCCAGGGGCATACAATGAGCAGTTCTTC
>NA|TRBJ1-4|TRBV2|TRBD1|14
CASSVGRGNEKLFF
TGTGCCAGCAGTGTCGGCAGGGGGAATGAAAAACTGTTTTTT
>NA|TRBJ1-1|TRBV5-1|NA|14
CASSLDGENTEAFF
TGCGCCAGCAGCTTGGACGGAGAGAACACTGAAGCTTTCTTT
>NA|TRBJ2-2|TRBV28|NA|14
CASSLLEDTGELFF
TGTGCCAGCAGTTTATTAGAGGACACCGGGGAGCTGTTTTTT
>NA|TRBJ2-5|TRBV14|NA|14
CASSPFARQETQYF
TGTGCCAGCAGCCCGTTCGCGAGACAAGAGACCCAGTACTTC
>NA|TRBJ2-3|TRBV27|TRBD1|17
CASTPLGTGGSFDTQYF
TGTGCCAGCACCCCTCTAGGTACAGGGGGGAGTTTTGATACGCAGTATTTT
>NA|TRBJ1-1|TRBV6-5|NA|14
CASSYGKPGAEAFF
TGTGCCAGCAGTTACGGGAAACCAGGGGCTGAAGCTTTCTTT
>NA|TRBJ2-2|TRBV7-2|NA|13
CASSSPRPGELFF
TGTGCCAGCAGCTCCCCCCGTCCCGGGGAGCTGTTTTTT
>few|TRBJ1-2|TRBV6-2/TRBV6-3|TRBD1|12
CASSTTGFGYTF
TGTGCCAGCAGTACGACAGGGTTTGGCTACACCTTC
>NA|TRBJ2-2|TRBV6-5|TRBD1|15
CASSYSGQGTGELFF
TGTGCCAGCAGTTACTCCGGACAGGGGACCGGGGAGCTGTTTTTT
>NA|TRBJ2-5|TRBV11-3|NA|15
CASSLGTEAQETQYF
TGTGCCAGCAGCTTAGGGACAGAGGCTCAAGAGACCCAGTACTTC
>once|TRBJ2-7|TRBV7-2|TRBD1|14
CASSLRTGAHEQYF
TGTGCCAGCAGCCTAAGGACAGGGGCCCACGAGCAGTACTTC
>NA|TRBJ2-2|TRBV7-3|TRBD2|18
CASSAKAPSGGYTGELFF
TGTGCCAGCAGCGCCAAAGCCCCTAGCGGGGGGTACACCGGGGAGCTGTTTTTT
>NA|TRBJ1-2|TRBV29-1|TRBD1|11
CSAGTDYGYTF
TGCAGCGCGGGGACAGACTATGGCTACACCTTC
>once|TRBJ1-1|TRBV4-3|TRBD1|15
CASSLRDRVYTEAFF
TGCGCCAGCAGCCTCCGGGACAGGGTTTACACTGAAGCTTTCTTT
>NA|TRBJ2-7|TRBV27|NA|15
CASSMTGPLSYEQYF
TGTGCCAGCAGTATGACAGGACCCCTCTCCTACGAGCAGTACTTC
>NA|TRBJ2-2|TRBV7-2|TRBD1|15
CASSFLGQPTGELFF
TGTGCCAGCAGCTTCCTGGGACAGCCCACCGGGGAGCTGTTTTTT
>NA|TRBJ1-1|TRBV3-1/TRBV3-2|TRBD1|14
CASSYRGDNTEAFF
TGTGCCAGCAGCTACAGGGGAGATAACACTGAAGCTTTCTTT
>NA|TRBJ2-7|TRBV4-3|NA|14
CASSQDSTDYEQYF
TGCGCCAGCAGCCAAGATTCAACAGACTACGAGCAGTACTTC
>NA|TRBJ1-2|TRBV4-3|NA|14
CASSHPAERYGYTF
TGCGCCAGCAGCCATCCCGCGGAGCGCTATGGCTACACCTTC
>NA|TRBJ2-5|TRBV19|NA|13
CASSIGQRETQYF
TGTGCCAGTAGTATCGGCCAGCGGGAGACCCAGTACTTC
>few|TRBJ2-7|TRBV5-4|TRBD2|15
CASSFGTSDAYEQYF
TGTGCCAGCAGCTTTGGGACTAGCGATGCCTACGAGCAGTACTTC
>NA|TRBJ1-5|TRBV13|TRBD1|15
CASSPGQGWNQPQHF
TGTGCCAGCAGCCCCGGACAGGGTTGGAATCAGCCCCAGCATTTT
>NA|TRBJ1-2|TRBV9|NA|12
CASSQEAGGYTF
TGTGCCAGCAGTCAAGAGGCGGGAGGCTACACCTTC
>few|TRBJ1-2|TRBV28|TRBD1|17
CASSFRVPRTGKRGYTF
TGTGCCAGCAGTTTCCGAGTACCCAGGACAGGGAAGAGGGGCTACACCTTC
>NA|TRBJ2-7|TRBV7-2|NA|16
CASSLVSGGGPYEQYF
TGTGCCAGCAGCTTAGTATCGGGGGGCGGACCCTACGAGCAGTACTTC
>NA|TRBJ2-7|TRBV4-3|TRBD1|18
CASSQDLQGTVLSYEQYF
TGCGCCAGCAGCCAAGATCTCCAGGGGACAGTCCTCTCCTACGAGCAGTACTTC
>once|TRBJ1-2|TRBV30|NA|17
CAWSTGVGGVANYGYTF
TGTGCCTGGAGTACGGGGGTGGGCGGGGTTGCTAACTATGGCTACACCTTC
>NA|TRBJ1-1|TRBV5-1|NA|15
CASSFGIGQNTEAFF
TGCGCCAGCAGCTTTGGAATCGGACAAAACACTGAAGCTTTCTTT
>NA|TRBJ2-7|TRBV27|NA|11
CASSPTYEQYF
TGTGCCAGCAGTCCTACCTACGAGCAGTACTTC
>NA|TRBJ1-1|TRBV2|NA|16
CASTPGGLGLNTEAFF
TGTGCCAGCACCCCGGGGGGCCTTGGGTTGAACACTGAAGCTTTCTTT
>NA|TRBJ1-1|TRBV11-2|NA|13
CASSRTGNTEAFF
TGTGCCAGCAGCCGCACAGGGAACACTGAAGCTTTCTTT
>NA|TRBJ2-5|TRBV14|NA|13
CASSQELGETQYF
TGTGCCAGCAGCCAAGAATTGGGCGAGACCCAGTACTTC
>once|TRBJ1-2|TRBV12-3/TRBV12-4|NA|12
CASSAKMWGYTF
TGTGCCAGCAGTGCGAAAATGTGGGGCTACACCTTC
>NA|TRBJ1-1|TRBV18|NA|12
CASSPDTNEAFF
TGTGCCAGCTCACCAGACACGAATGAAGCTTTCTTT
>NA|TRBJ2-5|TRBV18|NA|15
CASSPPAGGQETQYF
TGTGCCAGCTCACCACCAGCAGGCGGGCAGGAGACCCAGTACTTC
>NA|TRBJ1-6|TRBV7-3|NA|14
CASSLNGYRAPLHF
TGTGCCAGCAGCTTAAACGGGTATCGGGCACCCCTCCACTTT
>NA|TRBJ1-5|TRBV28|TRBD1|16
CASSDPTGGVNQPQHF
TGTGCCAGCAGTGACCCTACAGGGGGAGTCAATCAGCCCCAGCATTTT
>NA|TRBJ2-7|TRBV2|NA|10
CASSFNEQYF
TGTGCCAGCAGTTTTAACGAGCAGTACTTC
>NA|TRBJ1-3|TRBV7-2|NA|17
CASSFRPEGDSGNTIYF
TGTGCCAGCAGCTTTCGACCGGAAGGAGATTCTGGAAACACCATATATTTT
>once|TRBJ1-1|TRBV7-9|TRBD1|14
CASRTDRGNREAFF
TGTGCCAGCAGAACCGACAGGGGAAACCGTGAAGCTTTCTTT
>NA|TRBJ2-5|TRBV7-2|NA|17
CASSLRAGRRPGRTQYF
TGTGCCAGCAGCTTACGGGCAGGGAGGAGGCCTGGGCGGACCCAGTACTTC
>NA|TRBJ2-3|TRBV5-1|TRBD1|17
CASSLGRPGQRTDTQYF
TGCGCCAGCAGCTTAGGACGTCCGGGACAGCGCACAGATACGCAGTATTTT
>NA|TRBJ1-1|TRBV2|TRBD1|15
CASSDQTGANTEAFF
TGTGCCAGCAGTGACCAAACAGGGGCGAACACTGAAGCTTTCTTT
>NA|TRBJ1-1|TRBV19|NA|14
CASSIAHRATEAFF
TGTGCCAGTAGTATCGCCCACAGGGCCACTGAAGCTTTCTTT
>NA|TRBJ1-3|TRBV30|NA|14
CAWSERGSGNTIYF
TGTGCCTGGAGTGAAAGAGGGTCTGGAAACACCATATATTTT
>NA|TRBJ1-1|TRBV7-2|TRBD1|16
CASSRDRGLGNTEAFF
TGTGCCAGCAGCCGTGACAGGGGGCTAGGGAACACTGAAGCTTTCTTT
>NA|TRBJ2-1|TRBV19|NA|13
CASSIGRTNEQFF
TGTGCCAGTAGTATAGGACGGACAAATGAGCAGTTCTTC
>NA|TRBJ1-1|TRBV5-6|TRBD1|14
CASSLFRGQTEAFF
TGTGCCAGCAGCTTGTTTAGGGGGCAAACTGAAGCTTTCTTT
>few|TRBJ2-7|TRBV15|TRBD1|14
CATSRERGLDEQYF
TGTGCCACCAGCAGAGAGAGGGGGCTCGACGAGCAGTACTTC
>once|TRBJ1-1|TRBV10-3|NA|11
CAISESGGAFF
TGTGCCATCAGTGAGTCCGGGGGAGCTTTCTTT
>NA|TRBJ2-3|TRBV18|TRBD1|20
CASSPPDRGPFPKWADTQYF
TGTGCCAGCTCACCACCGGACAGGGGCCCTTTCCCCAAATGGGCAGATACGCAGTATTTT
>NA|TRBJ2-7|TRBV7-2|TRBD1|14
CASSPDRGGGEQYF
TGTGCCAGCAGCCCCGACAGGGGCGGAGGCGAGCAGTACTTC
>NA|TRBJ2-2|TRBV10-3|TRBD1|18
CAISNRFEGTGNTGELFF
TGTGCCATCAGTAACAGGTTTGAGGGGACAGGCAATACCGGGGAGCTGTTTTTT
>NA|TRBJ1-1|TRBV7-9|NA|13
CASRLTDRSEAFF
TGTGCCAGCAGACTAACCGACAGGTCTGAAGCTTTCTTT
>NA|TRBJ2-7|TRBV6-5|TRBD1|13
CASGQGTGGEQYF
TGTGCCAGCGGGCAGGGGACAGGGGGCGAGCAGTACTTC
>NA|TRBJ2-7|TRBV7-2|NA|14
CASSLLSSTYEQYF
TGTGCCAGCAGCTTACTTTCTAGCACCTACGAGCAGTACTTC
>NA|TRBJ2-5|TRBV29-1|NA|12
CSVEVSPETQYF
TGCAGCGTTGAAGTTTCTCCTGAGACCCAGTACTTC
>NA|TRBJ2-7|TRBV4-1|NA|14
CASSQDRGHYEQYF
TGCGCCAGCAGCCAAGACCGCGGGCACTACGAGCAGTACTTC
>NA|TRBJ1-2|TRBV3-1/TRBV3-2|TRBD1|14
CASSQPTGGYGYTF
TGTGCCAGCAGCCAGCCGACAGGGGGCTATGGCTACACCTTC